The source of this TCR beta chain is a study of cytomegalovirus exposure and HLA in healthy donors. Of note for this clone: Its matching antigen is unknown.

Study conclusions and caveats: Productive status was seen about 87% or about 30% of the time for most TCR beta V segments in an earlier analysis.

V gave up 1 base and J gave up 8 bases, with 8 bases separating them. This CDR3 spans 12 amino acids. The V gene's germline CDR1 is SEHNR and CDR2 FQNEAQ (reference sequence). Donors counted as nominally healthy when sampled, yet unrecorded immune exposures were likely. The PCR was carried out with 60 Vbeta primers and 13 Jbeta primers. TCRdb keeps only in-frame clones here, not all; method: immunoSEQ multiplex PCR. The data contain under 300,000 clones, 84% of them seen just once; the ten biggest clones take up approximately 2%. The chain recombines TRBV7-9 with TRBJ1-2; D unclear. The receptor comes from a woman aged 40 to 50 in good health and CMV-seropositive. Sequencing was done on a sample of PBMCs. CDR3 amino acids: CASSLEAEGYTF. CDR3 in DNA: TGTGCCAGCAGCTTAGAAGCCGAGGGCTACACCTTC.